These 7 T cell receptor beta chains came from one sample sequenced in a study of control samples from healthy donors and cancer patients. The protocol was immunoSEQ multiplex PCR, while the TCRdb copy is restricted to in-frame clones and leaves out a portion. The data contain about 150,000 clones, around 95% of them singletons. Sequencing input: blood. The receptors derive from a man aged 40-49 years in good health.

The CDR3 is CAWSGQGFGAFF. CDR3 bases: TGTGCCTGGAGCGGACAGGGTTTTGGGGCTTTCTTT. The chain has TRBV30 and TRBJ1-1; 8 bases line up with TRBD1. V lost 3 bases and J lost 11; bases outside the gene matches: 8. Germline-derived CDR1 and CDR2 are GTSNPN and SVGIG (reference sequence). The length of the CDR3 is 12 residues.

The CDR3 sequence is CASSLQGYYGYTF. The DNA for the CDR3 is TGTGCCAGCAGTTTACAGGGATACTATGGCTACACCTTC. This rearrangement joins TRBV28 to TRBJ1-2, with D tentatively TRBD1 (5 bases). Germline loops: CDR1 MDHEN, CDR2 SYDVKM. V was pared by 2 bases and J by 3 bases, with 7 bases between. The CDR3 has 13 amino acids.

J is TRBJ1-1 and V is TRBV30, with 9 bases aligning to TRBD1. The CDR3 spans 12 residues. Germline-derived CDR1 and CDR2 are GTSNPN and SVGIG (reference sequence). V lost 4 bases to trimming and J lost 4 bases; unmatched junction nucleotides: 1. The DNA for the CDR3 is TGTGCCTGGAACAGGGGGCCCACTGAAGCTTTCTTT. Translating it yields CAWNRGPTEAFF.

The chain couples TRBV2 to TRBJ1-4; 8 nucleotides align to TRBD1. CDR1 is SNHLY, CDR2 FYNNEI, per germline. J gave up 6 bases and V 6 bases, and 3 bases lay outside the gene matches. CDR3 size: 13 residues. Written as DNA, the CDR3 is TGTGCCAGCAGGGCAGGGGGCCATGAAAAACTGTTTTTT. Protein sequence: CASRAGGHEKLFF.

The chain has TRBV7-8 and TRBJ2-3, with 9 bases lining up with TRBD2. The CDR3 is made up of 15 amino acids. Per the germline V gene, CDR1 is SGHVS and CDR2 is FQNEAQ. Trimming at V came to 5 bases and at J to 2 bases, leaving 5 bases not matched to a gene. The CDR3 region has the DNA TGTGCCAGCAGCCAAGGACTAGCGAACACAGATACGCAGTATTTT. Its translation is CASSQGLANTDTQYF.

J is TRBJ1-2 and V is TRBV7-9; no definite D call. The CDR3 extends over 13 amino acids. The germline V gene encodes CDR1 SEHNR and CDR2 FQNEAQ (reference sequence). The V end was cut by 7 bases, the J end by 5 bases, with 14 bases between. DNA of the CDR3: TGTGCCAGCACCCAAAGTGGGCCGTATGGCTACACCTTC. This translates into CASTQSGPYGYTF.

The chain recombines TRBV30 with TRBJ1-1; TRBD1 might be the D (6 bases). CDR1 and CDR2 (germline): GTSNPN, SVGIG (reference sequence). Deletions cut 0 bases from V and 6 bases from J, with 8 bases between. The CDR3 spans 12 residues. In DNA, the CDR3 is TGTGCCTGGAGTGTACAGGGTCCTGAAGCTTTCTTT. Translating gives CAWSVQGPEAFF.